This is a list of T cell receptor beta chains from one sample in a study of shared clonotypes between healthy human individuals. TCRdb keeps only in-frame clones here, not all; method: immunoSEQ multiplex PCR. The data hold millions of clones, with 85% to 95% observed a single time. Sequencing was performed on naive CD4+ T cells sorted from blood. Source of these receptors: a man between 18 and 35 years old in good health. Each CDR3 is given without its conserved first and last residue. Clone size is given for some rows only: seen once, a few or many times, or a class if the clone is expanded.

>TRBV27|.|TRBJ1-6|10
ASSTYNSPLH
>TRBV5-1|.|TRBJ2-1|6
ASTEQF
>TRBV12-5|.|TRBJ2-3|11
ASGPGSTDTQY
>TRBV5-1|.|TRBJ1-1|13
ASSLVQGRNTEAF
>TRBV7-9|.|TRBJ2-3|12
ASSFSGSADTQY
>TRBV7-9|.|TRBJ2-7|14
ASSLGDRSSSYEQY
>TRBV4-3|.|TRBJ1-4|17
ASSLTTSRDRVVGEKLF
>TRBV7-2|.|TRBJ2-2|12
ASRRGGTTGELF
>TRBV4-3|.|TRBJ2-5|13
ASSQATGRGETQY
>TRBV9|.|TRBJ2-5|15
ASSVGLAGGFQETQY
>TRBV28|once|TRBJ1-6|13
ASSPIDRVNPPLH
>TRBV10-3|.|TRBJ1-3|10
ATQGGGNTIY
>TRBV18|.|TRBJ1-2|11
ASSPGLAYGYT
>TRBV10-3|.|TRBJ2-5|11
AISETGSETQY
>TRBV5-8|few|TRBJ1-5|11
ASSLFESQPQH
>TRBV7-3|.|TRBJ1-1|12
ASSPGRANTEAF
>TRBV5-1|once|TRBJ2-3|13
ASSLRTGGTDTQY
>TRBV6-5|.|TRBJ2-2|12
ASSRASGSGELF
>TRBV6-1|.|TRBJ2-7|13
ASSEAGSGAYEQY
>TRBV4-1|.|TRBJ1-1|10
ASSPAPGEAF
>TRBV7-2|.|TRBJ2-7|16
ASSSVDWGSARSYEQY
>TRBV18|.|TRBJ1-5|14
ASSSTTPLSNQPQH
>TRBV28|.|TRBJ1-2|13
ASRSYSRPNYGYT
>TRBV27|few|TRBJ1-2|11
ASSLNRLQGYT
>TRBV7-9|.|TRBJ2-7|10
ASSFSSYEQY
>TRBV2|.|TRBJ2-1|11
ASGGAAHNEQF
>TRBV7-3|.|TRBJ2-3|15
ASSYGLAGGPTDTQY
>TRBV11-2|.|TRBJ2-3|15
ASSPGGAGEITDTQY
>TRBV6-7|.|TRBJ1-3|13
ASKFRQGERNTIY
>TRBV18|.|TRBJ2-5|12
ASSPQDSQETQY
>TRBV27|few|TRBJ1-5|11
ASSFMVSQPQH
>TRBV7-9|.|TRBJ1-1|12
ASSLQGAATEAF
>TRBV6-6|.|TRBJ1-4|13
ASSPSVKFNEKLF
>TRBV6-1|.|TRBJ2-3|13
ASNDRKTGTDTQY
>TRBV7-2|.|TRBJ2-1|14
ASSLLASGSLNEQF
>TRBV9|.|TRBJ2-7|13
ASSVSQRETSEQY
>TRBV28|.|TRBJ1-2|10
ASSLGSYGYT
>TRBV19|.|TRBJ2-2|14
ASSNKGQGATGELF
>TRBV4-3|.|TRBJ1-1|12
ASSPGTVGTEAF
>TRBV28|few|TRBJ1-2|12
ASTLGGEPYGYT
>TRBV2|.|TRBJ1-5|12
ASSEWRGIQPQH
>TRBV19|.|TRBJ2-2|12
ASSTTGNTGELF
>TRBV19|.|TRBJ1-4|13
ASGTTGRANEKLF
>TRBV19|.|TRBJ2-3|13
ASSMRVRGTDTQY
>TRBV6-5|.|TRBJ2-1|12
ASSTGLAGDEQF
>TRBV2|.|TRBJ2-7|16
ASSEAPLGGKNSYEQY